The 26 T cell receptor beta chains given below trace back to one sample, sequenced in a study of T cell responses to AZD1222 COVID-19 vaccine. The protocol was immunoSEQ multiplex PCR, while the TCRdb copy is restricted to in-frame clones and leaves out a portion. The sample consists of 75,000 to 95,000 clones, more than 75% of them appearing once. The material was peripheral blood, obtained on day 0 of AZD1222 vaccination. The receptors here all came from an adult in good health.

This chain links TRBV2 with TRBJ2-7, with D possibly TRBD1 on 5 matching bases. Germline V gene sequence: CDR1 SNHLY, CDR2 FYNNEI. V was pared by 5 bases and J by 0 bases, with 14 bases between. The CDR3 consists of 15 residues. The chain's CDR3 is CASSLGAGPSYEQYF. In DNA form, the CDR3 reads TGTGCCAGCAGTCTAGGGGCCGGTCCCTCCTACGAGCAGTACTTC.

This clone was seen more than once but under ten times. The chain is built from TRBV5-1 and TRBJ2-1, with 10 bases aligning to TRBD2. The CDR3 length is 16 residues. Germline V gene data show CDR1 as SGHRS and CDR2 as YFSETQ. Trimming at V came to 0 bases and at J to 4 bases, leaving 4 bases not matched to a gene. CDR3 in DNA: TGCGCCAGCAGCTTGGTGCTTAGCGGGGGGTACAATGAGCAGTTCTTC. Translated: CASSLVLSGGYNEQFF.

The chain is built from TRBV11-2 and TRBJ1-1; perhaps TRBD1 as D (5 bases). The CDR3 length is 16 residues. V was clipped by 1 base and J by 2 bases, with 14 bases between them. Germline V lookup: CDR1 SGHAT, CDR2 FQNNGV. The DNA for the CDR3 is TGTGCCAGCAGCTTAGCAGGGCGCCATCTAAACACTGAAGCTTTCTTT. It encodes CASSLAGRHLNTEAFF.

The J gene is TRBJ2-5, the V gene TRBV10-3; TRBD2 agrees at 13 bases. CDR1 is ENHRY, CDR2 SYGVKD, per germline. The length of the CDR3 is 17 residues. Germline trimming cut 3 bases from V and 1 base from J; bases unmatched to any gene: 5. The CDR3 nucleotides read TGTGCCATCAGTGAAGGGACTAGCGGGGTCTTCCAAGAGACCCAGTACTTC. Amino acids: CAISEGTSGVFQETQYF.

A remark on this clone: Being one base from a much bigger clone, this may be a read error. V usage is TRBV27 and J usage is TRBJ1-1, with no clear D. Trimming stripped 6 bases from V and 1 base from J, with 3 bases between. The CDR3 sequence is 11 residues long. Germline CDR1 reads MNHEY; CDR2 reads SMNVEV (reference sequence). The CDR3 DNA is TGTGCCAGCAGACGGAACACTGAAGCTTTCTTT. This translates into CASRRNTEAFF.

This clone has only a few counts. The rearrangement uses TRBV6-2 or TRBV6-3 and TRBJ1-1; D ambiguous. This CDR3 region has 12 residues. The V gene's germline CDR1 is MNHEY and CDR2 SVGEGT. With 6 bases removed from V and 7 bases from J, the gap between germline ends came to 12 bases. The CDR3 nucleotides are TGTGCCAGCAGCTCCGGAGGTGGTGAAGCTTTCTTT. It specifies CASSSGGGEAFF.

V gene TRBV2 combines with J gene TRBJ2-7; D might be TRBD2 (6 bases). This CDR3 is 17 amino acids long. Germline CDR1 is SNHLY and CDR2 is FYNNEI. V gave up 7 bases and J gave up 2 bases, with 24 bases separating them. The CDR3 DNA is TGTGCCAGCACTCCCCTTGATTTGAGGGGAGGCGCCTACGAGCAGTACTTC. Protein: CASTPLDLRGGAYEQYF.

The chain couples TRBV6-5 to TRBJ1-2; TRBD1 aligns across 7 bases. There are 12 residues in the CDR3. Germline V gives CDR1 MNHEY, CDR2 SVGAGI. V shed 6 bases and J 6 bases; nucleotides not matched to a gene: 4. The CDR3 loop is CASSIQGNGYTF. CDR3 bases: TGTGCCAGCAGCATACAGGGGAATGGCTACACCTTC.

The V and J genes are TRBV6-5 and TRBJ1-3; weak D call: TRBD1 (5 bases). The germline V and J ends were trimmed by 9 bases and 2 bases, with 11 bases remaining between them. The CDR3 is 13 amino acids. Germline CDR1 MNHEY, CDR2 SVGAGI. CDR3 coding DNA: TGTGCCAGAGCAGGGTTAGCTGGAAACACCATATATTTT. It is translated as CARAGLAGNTIYF.

The V call is TRBV24-1, the J call TRBJ1-1; weak D call: TRBD1 (5 bases). This CDR3 region has 12 residues. CDR1 is KGHDR, CDR2 SFDVKD, per germline. Trimming removed 7 bases at V and 3 bases at J, with 8 bases between. The CDR3 loop is CATSRRDTEAFF. CDR3 bases: TGTGCCACCAGCCGCAGGGACACTGAAGCTTTCTTT.

V usage is TRBV4-3 and J usage is TRBJ2-1, with 7 nucleotides matching TRBD2. The germline CDR1 and CDR2 sequences are LGHNA and YSLEER. The CDR3 runs 17 residues. Germline trimming cut 1 base from V and 0 bases from J; bases unmatched to any gene: 6. CDR3 sequence (DNA): TGCGCCAGCAGCCAAGTTTTGCGGGGGAGCTCCTACAATGAGCAGTTCTTC. This codes for CASSQVLRGSSYNEQFF.

The J gene is TRBJ1-3, the V gene TRBV24-1; D gene unclear. The germline V gene encodes CDR1 KGHDR and CDR2 SFDVKD. This CDR3 has 14 amino acids. Trimming removed 4 bases from V and 2 bases from J, with 8 bases in between. In nucleotides, the CDR3 is TGTGCCACCAGTGACACGACTGCTGGAAACACCATATATTTT. Translating gives CATSDTTAGNTIYF.

The V gene is TRBV7-2, the J gene TRBJ2-7; the match to TRBD2 covers 15 bases. From germline, CDR1 is SGHTA and CDR2 FQGNSA. Trimming cost V 8 bases and J 7 bases; bases outside gene matches: 12. The CDR3 spans 16 residues. The CDR3 protein is CASVEGLAGGAWEQYF. CDR3 nucleotide sequence: TGTGCCAGCGTAGAGGGACTAGCGGGGGGCGCGTGGGAGCAGTACTTC.

The chain couples TRBV7-8 to TRBJ1-2; maybe TRBD1 (5 bases). The CDR3 spans 12 residues. CDR1 and CDR2 (germline): SGHVS, FQNEAQ. V was clipped by 4 bases and J by 8 bases, with 11 bases between them. The CDR3 here is CASSSGVSGYTF. The CDR3 DNA sequence: TGTGCCAGCAGCTCGGGGGTATCCGGCTACACCTTC.

The chain uses TRBV7-8 and TRBJ1-3; D gene uncertain. The CDR3 covers 15 residues. Trimming cost V 5 bases and J 0 bases, with 11 bases left between them. The germline V gene encodes CDR1 SGHVS and CDR2 FQNEAQ. CDR3 residues: CASSQALPSGNTIYF. The CDR3 region has the DNA TGTGCCAGCAGCCAAGCCCTCCCCTCTGGAAACACCATATATTTT.

The chain employs TRBV20-1 and TRBJ1-3, with D uncertain. Trimming cost V 6 bases and J 4 bases, with 7 bases left between them. The CDR3 is 11 amino acids. Germline values: CDR1 DFQATT, CDR2 SNEGSKA (reference sequence). The CDR3, as DNA: TGCAGTGCCCGATACGGAAACACCATATATTTT. Its protein product is CSARYGNTIYF.

This clone was seen only once. The chain employs TRBV5-4 and TRBJ1-4, with TRBD1 identical over 7 bases. The V and J ends lost 0 bases and 8 bases, in that order; junction bases with no gene match: 4. The germline gives CDR1 SGHNT, CDR2 YYREEE (reference sequence). The CDR3 covers 14 residues. The CDR3 sequence: CASSLDRGGEKLFF. The CDR3 DNA reads as TGTGCCAGCAGCTTGGACAGGGGAGGGGAAAAACTGTTTTTT.

The chain combines TRBV13 with TRBJ1-6, with D uncertain. The CDR3 totals 16 residues. The germline gives CDR1 PRHDT, CDR2 FYEKMQ (reference sequence). V dropped 3 bases and J dropped 0 bases, with 9 bases sitting between them. The CDR3 nucleotides are TGTGCCAGCAGCTTTGGAAGGAGCTCCTATAATTCACCCCTCCACTTT. It encodes CASSFGRSSYNSPLHF.

Only one count was recorded for this clone. The genes are TRBV30 and TRBJ2-6; a possible D gene is TRBD2 (5 bases). V was pared by 6 bases and J by 1 base, with 31 bases between. Germline V lookup: CDR1 GTSNPN, CDR2 SVGIG (reference sequence). The CDR3 is 21 amino acids. The CDR3 DNA sequence: TGTGCCTGTACCCCCCGAGGCCGAGGGATACCCCCCCAATCTGGGGCCAACGTCCTGACTTTC. It is translated as CACTPRGRGIPPQSGANVLTF.

This clone was counted between two and nine times. The V gene is TRBV5-1, the J gene TRBJ1-1; D may be TRBD1 (5 bases). The CDR3 contains 16 residues. The V end lost 1 base, the J end lost 1 base, and 14 bases lay between the germline ends. Germline-derived CDR1 and CDR2 are SGHRS and YFSETQ. DNA for the CDR3: TGCGCCAGCAGCTTGAGGGCAGGGCTAAGGAACACTGAAGCTTTCTTT. As protein: CASSLRAGLRNTEAFF.

V usage is TRBV6-5 and J usage is TRBJ2-3, with 9 positions matching TRBD1. Germline V CDR1 and CDR2: MNHEY, SVGAGI. J was trimmed by 8 bases and V by 6 bases; bases with no gene match: 9. The CDR3 runs to 14 residues. CDR3 region: CASSRTGVRGTQYF. The CDR3, as DNA: TGTGCCAGCAGCCGGACAGGGGTGAGGGGTACGCAGTATTTT.

This chain connects TRBV7-3 to TRBJ2-4, with TRBD2 identical over 7 bases. The CDR3 extends over 16 amino acids. V lost 8 bases to trimming and J lost 0 bases; unmatched junction nucleotides: 10. The germline gives CDR1 SGHTA, CDR2 FQGTGA. Written as DNA, the CDR3 is TGTGCCAGCGCCCCATCGGGGGGACCAGCCAAAAACATTCAGTACTTC. Its translation is CASAPSGGPAKNIQYF.

The chain has TRBV7-3 and TRBJ1-6, with D tentatively TRBD1 (6 bases). The V gene lost 4 bases and the J gene lost 9 bases, with 13 bases spanning the gap. The CDR3 is made up of 14 amino acids. Germline V gene sequence: CDR1 SGHTA, CDR2 FQGTGA. CDR3 region: CASSSAGGPSPLHF. Here the CDR3 DNA reads TGTGCCAGCAGCTCGGCCGGGGGGCCTTCACCCCTCCACTTT.

CDR3 nucleotide sequence: TGTGCCAGTAGTATAATTGGGACAGCTAGCACAGATACGCAGTATTTT. Translating it yields CASSIIGTASTDTQYF. The rearrangement links TRBV19 to TRBJ2-3; TRBD1 matches 7 bases. There are 16 residues in the CDR3. V dropped 2 bases and J dropped 0; count of bases not matched to a gene: 5. Per the germline V gene, CDR1 is LNHDA and CDR2 is SQIVND (reference sequence).

This rearrangement joins TRBV7-2 to TRBJ2-1; D not certain. The CDR3 loop spans 15 amino acids. V lost 1 base, J lost 4 bases, and 11 bases lay in between. Germline loops: CDR1 SGHTA, CDR2 FQGNSA. CDR3: CASSLGPRAYNEQFF. In DNA form, the CDR3 reads TGTGCCAGCAGCTTAGGTCCCCGGGCGTACAATGAGCAGTTCTTC.

The chain links TRBV15 to TRBJ1-2, with TRBD1 matching over 10 bases. Germline V gene data show CDR1 as LNHNV and CDR2 as YYDKDF (reference sequence). The CDR3 contains 16 residues. Trimming took 0 bases from V and 4 from J; bases not matched to a gene: 5. The DNA of the CDR3 is TGTGCCACCAGCAGAGACCCGGGACAGGGGAGCTATGGCTACACCTTC. It encodes CATSRDPGQGSYGYTF.